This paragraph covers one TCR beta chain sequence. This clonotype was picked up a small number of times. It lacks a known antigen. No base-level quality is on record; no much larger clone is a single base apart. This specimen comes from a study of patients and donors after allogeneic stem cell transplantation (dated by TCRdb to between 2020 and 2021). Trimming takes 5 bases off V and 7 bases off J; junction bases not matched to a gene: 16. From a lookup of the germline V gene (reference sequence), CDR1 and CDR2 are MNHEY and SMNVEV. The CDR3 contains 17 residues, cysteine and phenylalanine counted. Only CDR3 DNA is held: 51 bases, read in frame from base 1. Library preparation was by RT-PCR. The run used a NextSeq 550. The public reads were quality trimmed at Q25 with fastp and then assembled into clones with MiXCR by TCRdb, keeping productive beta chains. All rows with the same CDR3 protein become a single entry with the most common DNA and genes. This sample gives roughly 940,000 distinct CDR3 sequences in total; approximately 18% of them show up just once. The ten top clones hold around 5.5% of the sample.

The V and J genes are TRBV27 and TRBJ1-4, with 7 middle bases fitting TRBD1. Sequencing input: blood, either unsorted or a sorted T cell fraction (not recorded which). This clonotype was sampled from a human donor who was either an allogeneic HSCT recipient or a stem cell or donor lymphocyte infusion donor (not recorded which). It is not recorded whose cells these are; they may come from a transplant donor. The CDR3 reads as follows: CASSPLSPRDRAEKLFF. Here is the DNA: TGTGCCAGCAGTCCGCTATCACCCCGGGACAGAGCTGAAAAACTGTTTTTT.